This T cell receptor beta chain was recorded in a study of blood T cell repertoires in COVID-19 (dated by TCRdb to 2019 to 2021). Notes on the research overall: Samples from collaborators originated in the United States, Italy and Spain and spanned both the acute and convalescent phases of COVID-19. The prospective study material was composed of cDNA or gDNA derived from T cells, B-cell-depleted T cells, or PBMCs. Subjects who had been exposed to COVID-19, were actively infected with it, or had recovered from it provided the deeply sampled blood TCRbeta repertoires that made up the dataset. The repertoires were released in a freely available public database intended as a resource for research on the immune response to SARS-CoV-2. The samples were drawn from the first 160 participants of the ongoing ImmuneRACE study and from 1,254 subjects provided by 6 global collaborators. A de-identified subject ID, COVID-19 status, age in years and sex were almost always included in the sample metadata. Where available, HLA class I and class II types were obtained from metadata supplied by the sample provider rather than from assay-based typing.

A note on this clone: It lacks a known antigen. Nothing much larger sits one base from this clone, and base qualities are not available.

In the germline V gene (reference sequence), CDR1 corresponds to LGHDT and CDR2 to YNNKEL. From the cysteine through the phenylalanine, the CDR3 covers 16 amino acids. Left in the record is the CDR3 DNA by itself, 48 bases read in frame from the first base. Compared with germline, V lacks 3 bases and J lacks 6 bases; bases without a gene match: 14. Participants in the prospective study were aged roughly 18 to 100 years, lived in approximately 26 United States geographic areas, and enrolled through a virtual design. To assign participants to cohorts, the prospective study relied on clinical history that participants themselves reported in a screening survey and a study questionnaire. For ImmuneRACE Cohort 3, a participant was defined as recovered based on two consecutive negative NP/OP PCR tests, clearance by a healthcare professional, or resolution of symptoms. In the prospective study, mobile phlebotomists collected whole blood, serum and a nasopharyngeal or oropharyngeal swab from each participant. Over a roughly two-month period, participants in the prospective study had the option of providing additional blood draws and questionnaires. Before DNA extraction, prospective study blood samples were shipped either frozen or at room temperature.

The full study reports these points: How much clinical and demographic metadata was included differed by source and by participant, and the metadata was provided uncurated.

The immunoSEQ Assay, a bias-controlled multiplex PCR, was used to amplify TCRbeta CDR3 regions from genomic DNA. For the original study's pipeline: The number of nucleated cells in each sample was estimated by amplification of reference gene primers within the assay. To quantify the absolute abundance of each unique TCRbeta CDR3 rearrangement, sequence reads were collapsed and filtered. For each sample, productive Simpson clonality was calculated as the square root of Simpson's diversity index across productive rearrangements. Here the immuneACCESS table is served through TCRdb, limited to in-frame sequences with V and J called. Missing clones are a known gap in these copies; in checked studies unresolved V genes cover under half, and the rest lacks a known reason. V and J calls and clone size follow that table, whereas D and trimming were derived from the DNA. This sample holds about 220,000 clones; around 89% were observed only once. The ten largest clones add up to roughly 2.7% of the sample.

The V and J segments used are TRBV3-1 (or the pseudogene TRBV3-2) and TRBJ2-7, with 7 bases matching TRBD1. The sample taken for sequencing was PBMCs or T cells enriched from blood (not recorded which). The TCR comes from a young woman who had recovered from COVID-19. The DNA sequence follows: TGTGCCAGCAGCCATACCCAACACAGGGGATCACTCGAGCAGTACTTC. Its coded protein is CASSHTQHRGSLEQYF.